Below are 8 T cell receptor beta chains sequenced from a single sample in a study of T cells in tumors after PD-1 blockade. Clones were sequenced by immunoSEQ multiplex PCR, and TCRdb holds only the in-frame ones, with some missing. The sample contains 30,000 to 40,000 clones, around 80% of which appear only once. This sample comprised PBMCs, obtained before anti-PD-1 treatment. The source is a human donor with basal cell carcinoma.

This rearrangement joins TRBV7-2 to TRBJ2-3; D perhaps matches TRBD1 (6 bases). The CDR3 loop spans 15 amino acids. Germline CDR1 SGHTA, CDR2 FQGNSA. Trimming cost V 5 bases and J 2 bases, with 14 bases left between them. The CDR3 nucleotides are TGTGCCAGCAGCGCGGAAGGGACACACACAGATACGCAGTATTTT. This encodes CASSAEGTHTDTQYF. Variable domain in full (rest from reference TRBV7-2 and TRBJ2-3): GAGVSQSPSNKVTEKGKDVELRCDPISGHTALYWYRQSLGQGLEFLIYFQGNSAPDKSGLPSDRFSAERTGGSVSTLTIQRTQQEDSAVYLCASSAEGTHTDTQYFGPGTRLTVL.

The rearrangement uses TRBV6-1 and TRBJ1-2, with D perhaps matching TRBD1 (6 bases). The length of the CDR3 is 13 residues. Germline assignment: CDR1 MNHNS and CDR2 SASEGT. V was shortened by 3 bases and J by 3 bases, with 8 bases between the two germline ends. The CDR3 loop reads CASSEDSYYGYTF. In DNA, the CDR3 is TGTGCCAGCAGTGAGGACAGCTACTATGGCTACACCTTC.

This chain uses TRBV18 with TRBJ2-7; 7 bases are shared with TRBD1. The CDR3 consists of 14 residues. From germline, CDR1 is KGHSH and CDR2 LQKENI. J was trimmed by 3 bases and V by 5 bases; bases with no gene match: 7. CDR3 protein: CASSLQGHLYEQYF. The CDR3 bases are TGTGCCAGCTCATTACAGGGGCATCTCTACGAGCAGTACTTC.

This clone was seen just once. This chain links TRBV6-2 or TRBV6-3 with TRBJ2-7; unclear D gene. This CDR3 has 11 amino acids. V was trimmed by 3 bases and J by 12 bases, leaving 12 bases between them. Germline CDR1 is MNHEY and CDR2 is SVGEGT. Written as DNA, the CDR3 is TGTGCCAGCAGTTATACGGAGCATCTGTACTTC. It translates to CASSYTEHLYF.

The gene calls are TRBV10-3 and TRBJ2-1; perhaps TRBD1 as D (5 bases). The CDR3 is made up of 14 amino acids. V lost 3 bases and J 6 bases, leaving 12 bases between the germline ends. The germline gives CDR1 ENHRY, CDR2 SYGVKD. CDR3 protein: CAISERQGSNEQFF. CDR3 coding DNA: TGTGCCATCAGTGAACGGCAGGGAAGCAATGAGCAGTTCTTC.

The CDR3 DNA reads as TGTGCCAGTAGACATACAGGGGGGACTGAAGCTTTCTTT. It encodes CASRHTGGTEAFF. This sequence joins TRBV19 and TRBJ1-1, with 8 bases fitting TRBD1. The V and J ends lost 6 bases and 5 bases, in that order; junction bases with no gene match: 5. The CDR3 is 13 residues long. Looked up from germline, CDR1 is LNHDA and CDR2 is SQIVND (reference sequence).

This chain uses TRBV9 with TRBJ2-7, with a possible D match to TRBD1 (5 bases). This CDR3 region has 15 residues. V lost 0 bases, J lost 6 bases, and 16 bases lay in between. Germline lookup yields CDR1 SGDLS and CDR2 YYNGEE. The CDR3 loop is CASSVGSGSLSEQYF. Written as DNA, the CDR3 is TGTGCCAGCAGCGTAGGGTCAGGGTCGCTCTCCGAGCAGTACTTC.

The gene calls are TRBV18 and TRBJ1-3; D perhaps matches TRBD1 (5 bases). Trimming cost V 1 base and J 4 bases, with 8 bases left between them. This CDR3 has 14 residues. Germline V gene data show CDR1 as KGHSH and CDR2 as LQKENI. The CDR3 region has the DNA TGTGCCAGCTCACCACAGGGACCCGGAAACACCATATATTTT. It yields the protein CASSPQGPGNTIYF.